The source of this T cell receptor (beta chain) is a study of cytomegalovirus exposure and HLA in healthy donors. As for the study in general: HLA-typed donors were the source of 86 million or so unique TCRs held in an early data release. Study-level results: TCR association rates varied by HLA locus in a later analysis, with DRB1 highest and HLA-C lowest. It was reported that TCR beta sequences correctly inferred the HLA-A and HLA-B alleles for most subjects. Reports showed the classifier diagnosing cytomegalovirus status with high specificity and sensitivity.

Germline CDR1 SQVTM, CDR2 ANQGSEA. This CDR3 has 13 amino acids. V shed 4 bases and J shed 4 bases, with 13 bases lying between them. For this clone: Its cognate antigen is unknown.

A multiplex PCR was run with 60 Vbeta primers and 13 Jbeta primers. Here immunoSEQ multiplex PCR was the method, and the copy in TCRdb shows in-frame clones only, minus some. The table shows around 190,000 clones, with approximately 80% occurring only once. Source material: PBMCs. This chain joins TRBV29-1 and TRBJ1-1; no clear D. The TCR originated in a man aged 35-49 years in good health and CMV-seropositive. The CDR3 DNA reads TGCAGCGTTGGAGACCCCTATCCCACTGAAGCTTTCTTT. This encodes CSVGDPYPTEAFF.